This is a list of T cell receptor beta chains from one sample in a study of blood T cell repertoires in COVID-19. Sequencing was performed with immunoSEQ multiplex PCR; in TCRdb, only in-frame clones are kept and a portion is missing. The sample lists hundreds of thousands of clones, around 89% occurring once. The sequencing input was peripheral blood. The receptors derive from a woman between 45 and 60 years old with active or convalescent COVID-19. The CDR3 runs from the conserved cysteine through the conserved F or W. The D gene is left open where the match is weak. Clone size is stated in some rows and not others, as once, few, many or a class when expanded.

>.|.|13|TRBV30|TRBJ2-5
TGTGCCTGGAGTGGTAGGGGGCAAGAGACCCAGTACTTC
CAWSGRGQETQYF
>TRBD1|.|16|TRBV7-8|TRBJ2-7
TGTGCCAGCAGCTTAGCGGGCCCTACAGGGGCCTACGAGCAGTACTTC
CASSLAGPTGAYEQYF
>.|once|14|TRBV19|TRBJ1-2
TGTGCCAGTAGTATCCGTGGGAGCTCTCTTGGCTACACCTTC
CASSIRGSSLGYTF
>TRBD1|.|15|TRBV11-2|TRBJ1-2
TGTGCCAGCAGCTTAGATCGACAGGGGGCTGGTGGCTACACCTTC
CASSLDRQGAGGYTF
>.|.|17|TRBV7-9|TRBJ1-5
TGTGCCAGCAGCCGCACCAAAGGGGGGGAAGCCGATCAGCCCCAGCATTTT
CASSRTKGGEADQPQHF
>.|.|10|TRBV19|TRBJ1-1
TGTGCCAGTGCGAGGACTGAAGCTTTCTTT
CASARTEAFF
>.|.|15|TRBV11-2|TRBJ2-1
TGTGCCAGCAGCTTGGGTCAGAGCGGCTACAATGAGCAGTTCTTC
CASSLGQSGYNEQFF
>.|.|13|TRBV13|TRBJ1-2
TGTGCCAGCAGCTTACAGGTAAGCTATGGCTACACCTTC
CASSLQVSYGYTF
>.|.|16|TRBV15|TRBJ1-5
TGTGCCACCAGCAGCGGTATACAGGTCCTCAATCAGCCCCAGCATTTT
CATSSGIQVLNQPQHF
>.|.|15|TRBV11-2|TRBJ1-2
TGTGCCAGCAGCTCCATGCGGGGAGGCGTAAGTGGCTACACCTTC
CASSSMRGGVSGYTF
>TRBD1|.|14|TRBV6-5|TRBJ1-5
TGTGCCAGCAGTTACGGACAGGGCAATCAGCCCCAGCATTTT
CASSYGQGNQPQHF
>.|.|13|TRBV11-3|TRBJ2-1
TGTGCCAGCAGCTTATCCGGTTTGAATGAGCAGTTCTTC
CASSLSGLNEQFF
>TRBD1|.|18|TRBV28|TRBJ1-6
TGTGCCAGCAGTTTATTAGTGGGTAGCGGGACAGGGAATTCACCCCTCCACTTT
CASSLLVGSGTGNSPLHF
>.|.|14|TRBV5-4|TRBJ1-1
TGTGCCAGCAGCTCAGGTGTCACGAACACTGAAGCTTTCTTT
CASSSGVTNTEAFF
>.|once|14|TRBV10-3|TRBJ2-1
TGTGCCATCAGTGAGACAGGGTCGTACAATGAGCAGTTCTTC
CAISETGSYNEQFF
>.|.|16|TRBV6-6|TRBJ1-3
TGTGCCAGCAGTTACTCTCGGAGGAACTCTGGAAACACCATATATTTT
CASSYSRRNSGNTIYF
>.|.|11|TRBV3-1/TRBV3-2|TRBJ2-7
TGTGCCAGCAGCCAGCGGGACGAGCAGTACTTC
CASSQRDEQYF
>TRBD1|.|17|TRBV7-9|TRBJ2-2
TGTGCCAGCAGCTTTCGCGGCGGGACAGGGGGCACCGGGGAGCTGTTTTTT
CASSFRGGTGGTGELFF
>.|.|14|TRBV6-1|TRBJ2-3
TGTGCCAGCAGTGAAAGGGGATCCACAGATACGCAGTATTTT
CASSERGSTDTQYF
>TRBD2|.|16|TRBV3-1/TRBV3-2|TRBJ2-5
TGTGCCAGCAGCCAACGCGGCCGCGGGGGACAAGAGACCCAGTACTTC
CASSQRGRGGQETQYF
>.|.|13|TRBV7-3|TRBJ1-1
TGTGCCAGCCTGCTAGACCGGAACACTGAAGCTTTCTTT
CASLLDRNTEAFF
>TRBD1|.|15|TRBV30|TRBJ1-1
TGTGCCTGGAGTACCTTAAACACAGGGGATCCTGAAGCTTTCTTT
CAWSTLNTGDPEAFF
>.|.|13|TRBV6-2/TRBV6-3|TRBJ2-4
TGTGCCAGCAGTCCCCAGGGTAGAGACATTCAGTACTTC
CASSPQGRDIQYF
>.|.|13|TRBV9|TRBJ2-3
TGTGCCAGCAGCGACAGGGACACAGATACGCAGTATTTT
CASSDRDTDTQYF
>.|.|12|TRBV30|TRBJ2-1
TGTGCCTCGGGACCGAGGGGGAATGAGCAGTTCTTC
CASGPRGNEQFF
>.|.|12|TRBV28|TRBJ1-2
TGTGCCAGCAGTTTAGCCCAGGGCGGCTACACCTTC
CASSLAQGGYTF